This passage covers 20 T cell receptor beta chains from one sample sequenced in a study of shared clonotypes between healthy human individuals. Libraries were prepared by immunoSEQ multiplex PCR; TCRdb keeps only in-frame clonotypes and omits some of them. The sample shows some 2,100,000 clones, approximately 94% of them seen only once. Sequenced input: naive CD4+ T cells sorted from blood. Specified subset: CD45RA+ positively selected. Source of these receptors: a man younger than 30 in good health.

The chain has TRBV5-4 and TRBJ2-7, with a weak D call TRBD2 (6 bases). Trimming left V 5 bases short and J 1 base short, with 16 bases between. Germline V CDR1 and CDR2: SGHNT, YYREEE (reference sequence). The CDR3 spans 15 residues. CDR3 sequence: CASRRGGSGSYEQYF. The CDR3 coding sequence is TGTGCCAGCAGACGGGGAGGTTCCGGATCCTACGAGCAGTACTTC.

The chain couples TRBV6-7 to TRBJ2-7, with TRBD1 matching 9 bases. TRBV6-7 belongs to the ORF category, with a function that is uncertain. J was trimmed by 2 bases and V by 0 bases; bases with no gene match: 14. This CDR3 region has 19 residues. The DNA of the CDR3 is TGTGCCAGCAGTTACTCGTCTGACAGGGGGACCCGAATACCCTACGAGCAGTACTTC. This sequence encodes CASSYSSDRGTRIPYEQYF.

V and J are TRBV10-3 and TRBJ2-7; 9 nucleotides align to TRBD1. From germline, CDR1 is ENHRY and CDR2 SYGVKD. The junction had 9 bases not matched to a gene; V was cut back by 4 bases and J by 2 bases. The CDR3 is 16 amino acids. The CDR3 DNA is TGTGCCATCAGTGGCTCCACAACAGGGGGCGCCTACGAGCAGTACTTC. It encodes CAISGSTTGGAYEQYF.

V is TRBV15 and J is TRBJ1-5; 9 bases fit TRBD1. Germline V gene data show CDR1 as LNHNV and CDR2 as YYDKDF (reference sequence). CDR3 length: 16 amino acids. Trimming took 5 bases from V and 1 from J; bases not matched to a gene: 6. CDR3 sequence (DNA): TGTGCCACCAGCGTCTACAGGGGGCTGAGCAATCAGCCCCAGCATTTT. This sequence encodes CATSVYRGLSNQPQHF.

This chain uses TRBV2 with TRBJ2-7; a weak D match, TRBD2 (5 bases). The CDR3 is 13 residues long. Germline CDR1 and CDR2: SNHLY and FYNNEI. The V and J ends lost 7 bases and 2 bases respectively, with 12 bases between them. As DNA, the CDR3 is TGTGCCAGCAAGACACTGGGAGCCTACGAGCAGTACTTC. Residues: CASKTLGAYEQYF.

The genes are TRBV30 and TRBJ1-1; a possible D gene is TRBD1 (5 bases). Looked up from germline, CDR1 is GTSNPN and CDR2 is SVGIG (reference sequence). CDR3 length: 13 amino acids. The V gene lost 8 bases and the J gene lost 3 bases, with 16 bases spanning the gap. The CDR3 sequence: CAAGGVVDTEAFF. The CDR3 nucleotides read TGTGCCGCAGGAGGGGTAGTAGACACTGAAGCTTTCTTT.

This sequence joins TRBV2 and TRBJ1-5, with 7 bases identical to TRBD1. The CDR3 totals 15 residues. The junction had 3 bases not matched to a gene; V was cut back by 1 base and J by 3 bases. Germline loops: CDR1 SNHLY, CDR2 FYNNEI. The CDR3 sequence is CASSEEGQPNQPQHF. CDR3 DNA sequence: TGTGCCAGCAGTGAAGAGGGACAGCCCAATCAGCCCCAGCATTTT.

This chain connects TRBV19 to TRBJ2-1; 14 bases match TRBD2. Germline CDR1 LNHDA, CDR2 SQIVND (reference sequence). This CDR3 has 18 residues. J gave up 1 base and V 5 bases, and 7 bases lay outside the gene matches. The CDR3 region has the DNA TGTGCCAGTAGTGCAGGACTAGCGGGGGGCCCTTCCTACAATGAGCAGTTCTTC. It specifies CASSAGLAGGPSYNEQFF.

This sequence joins TRBV7-3 and TRBJ2-2; D is perhaps TRBD1 (5 bases). CDR1 is SGHTA and CDR2 is FQGTGA in the germline V gene. CDR3 length: 15 amino acids. The V end was cut by 3 bases, the J end by 4 bases, with 12 bases between. The CDR3 protein is CASSLPGSATGELFF. The DNA for the CDR3 is TGTGCCAGCAGCTTGCCAGGGTCAGCCACCGGGGAGCTGTTTTTT.

The chain recombines TRBV19 with TRBJ2-2; D gene uncertain. The CDR3 spans 15 residues. V lost 5 bases to trimming and J lost 0 bases, with 10 bases between them. CDR1 LNHDA and CDR2 SQIVND come from the germline V gene (reference sequence). The CDR3 DNA sequence: TGTGCCAGTAGTGCTCTAGGGACGAACACCGGGGAGCTGTTTTTT. Protein: CASSALGTNTGELFF.

This clone was seen only a few times. This sample also contains other DNA sequences that code for the same CDR3. The CDR3 is CASSIGQAYEQYF. CDR3 nucleotide sequence: TGTGCCAGTAGTATCGGACAAGCCTACGAGCAGTACTTC. The chain recombines TRBV19 with TRBJ2-7; a weak D match, TRBD1 (5 bases). Germline CDR1 and CDR2: LNHDA and SQIVND (reference sequence). This CDR3 is 13 amino acids long. The V gene lost 3 bases and the J gene lost 2 bases, with 8 bases spanning the gap.

The CDR3 coding sequence is TGTGCCAGCAGTTACTCCCATACCTACGAGCAGTACTTC. This gives the protein CASSYSHTYEQYF. J is TRBJ2-7 and V is TRBV6-5; unclear D gene. Germline-derived CDR1 and CDR2 are MNHEY and SVGAGI. This CDR3 has 13 residues. Trimming pared 0 bases from V and 2 bases from J, leaving 5 bases between.

J is TRBJ2-5 and V is TRBV12-5; 11 bases match TRBD2. CDR1 and CDR2 (germline): LGHNT, FRNRAP. Unmatched junction bases numbered 6, after V lost 5 bases and J lost 4 bases. The CDR3 has 15 residues. The CDR3: CASGPVAGGRETQYF. The CDR3 DNA follows: TGTGCTAGTGGTCCGGTAGCGGGAGGGCGAGAGACCCAGTACTTC.

The chain employs TRBV2 and TRBJ2-2, with 7 bases identical to TRBD2. Germline V gene lookup returns CDR1 SNHLY and CDR2 FYNNEI. The ends lost 9 bases at V and 7 bases at J; junction bases unmatched: 5. The CDR3 spans 12 residues. The CDR3 loop reads CARGRESGELFF. CDR3 DNA sequence: TGTGCCAGGGGGCGGGAGAGCGGGGAGCTGTTTTTT.

V and J are TRBV9 and TRBJ2-1; 8 bases line up with TRBD2. Looked up from germline, CDR1 is SGDLS and CDR2 is YYNGEE. Trimming removed 3 bases from V and 4 bases from J; junction bases left unmatched: 6. The CDR3 has 15 residues. CDR3 in amino acids: CASSALAGIYNEQFF. In DNA form, the CDR3 reads TGTGCCAGCAGCGCGTTAGCGGGGATATACAATGAGCAGTTCTTC.

The chain uses TRBV10-1 and TRBJ2-7; 11 bases fit TRBD2. Germline CDR1 WNHNN, CDR2 SYGVQD (reference sequence). V lost 4 bases to trimming and J lost 3 bases; unmatched junction nucleotides: 11. The length of the CDR3 is 17 residues. CDR3 DNA sequence: TGCGCCAGCAGTGGGGAGGGGGGACTAGCGGAACACTACGAGCAGTACTTC. This gives the protein CASSGEGGLAEHYEQYF.

This chain links TRBV30 with TRBJ2-3; D remains unclear. The CDR3 consists of 16 residues. CDR1 and CDR2 (germline): GTSNPN, SVGIG (reference sequence). V dropped 3 bases and J dropped 1 base, with 17 bases sitting between them. The CDR3 sequence is CAWSQALPSGTDTQYF. The CDR3 coding sequence is TGTGCCTGGAGCCAGGCTCTACCGTCTGGCACAGATACGCAGTATTTT.

The chain uses TRBV25-1 and TRBJ2-1; D is perhaps TRBD1 (5 bases). The V gene lost 2 bases and the J gene lost 8 bases, with 13 bases spanning the gap. Germline CDR1 reads MGHDK; CDR2 reads SYGVNS. The CDR3 totals 14 residues. This chain's CDR3 is CASSELGVSDEQFF. The CDR3 nucleotides are TGTGCCAGCAGTGAACTAGGGGTCAGCGATGAGCAGTTCTTC.

The V call is TRBV5-1, the J call TRBJ1-6; D gene unclear. In germline, CDR1 is SGHRS, CDR2 YFSETQ. Trimming pared 4 bases from V and 0 bases from J, leaving 11 bases between. The CDR3 has 16 residues. Here the CDR3 DNA reads TGCGCCAGCAGCCCGCCACAAAGCTCCTATAATTCACCCCTCCACTTT. Translation gives CASSPPQSSYNSPLHF.

The chain couples TRBV27 to TRBJ1-5, with D hard to call. The V gene's germline CDR1 is MNHEY and CDR2 SMNVEV (reference sequence). CDR3 length: 18 residues. The ends were cut back, 2 bases at V and 0 bases at J, with 17 bases in the middle. The CDR3 spells CASSLIGPPPYSNQPQHF. CDR3 DNA sequence: TGTGCCAGCAGTTTAATTGGGCCACCACCATATAGCAATCAGCCCCAGCATTTT.